This is a list of T cell receptor beta chains from one sample in a study of CD4+ T cells in melanoma. The method was immunoSEQ multiplex PCR; TCRdb's version includes in-frame clones alone and lacks a portion of them. The sample shows roughly 140,000 clones, approximately 91% of them seen only once. Receptors were obtained from a human donor with melanoma. The CDR3 runs from the conserved cysteine through the conserved F or W. A D gene is named only where the DNA matches it firmly. Only some rows state a clone size, as once, few, many or a class for expanded clones.

V gene: TRBV6-5
J gene: TRBJ2-2
D gene: -
clone size: -
CDR3 DNA: TGTGCCAGCAGTTATGAGGTCATGGGTCGCGGGGAGCTGTTTTTT
CDR3 protein: CASSYEVMGRGELFF

V gene: TRBV9
J gene: TRBJ1-2
D gene: TRBD1
clone size: -
CDR3 DNA: TGTGCCAGCGCGCCGGGGACAGGGGGCCTGAGTGGCTACACCTTC
CDR3 protein: CASAPGTGGLSGYTF

V gene: TRBV19
J gene: TRBJ2-7
D gene: -
clone size: -
CDR3 DNA: TGTGCCAGTAGTAAGGGGGATGGGGAGCAGTACTTC
CDR3 protein: CASSKGDGEQYF

V gene: TRBV19
J gene: TRBJ2-1
D gene: TRBD2
clone size: -
CDR3 DNA: TGTGCCAGCAGACTAGCGGGGGTGAATGAGCAGTTCTTC
CDR3 protein: CASRLAGVNEQFF

V gene: TRBV6-1
J gene: TRBJ1-5
D gene: -
clone size: -
CDR3 DNA: TGTGCCAGCAGTGTATCTGCGGTGAATCAGCCCCAGCATTTT
CDR3 protein: CASSVSAVNQPQHF

V gene: TRBV10-3
J gene: TRBJ2-7
D gene: -
clone size: -
CDR3 DNA: TGTGCCATCAGCCCGACAGGAAAGGGGCGTCAGGGCGAGCAGTACTTC
CDR3 protein: CAISPTGKGRQGEQYF

V gene: TRBV5-4
J gene: TRBJ1-2
D gene: -
clone size: -
CDR3 DNA: TGTGCCAGCAGCAGGGCAAGCCAGGGGTCCCAGACTTGCTTC
CDR3 protein: CASSRASQGSQTCF

V gene: TRBV5-4
J gene: TRBJ2-1
D gene: TRBD2
clone size: -
CDR3 DNA: TGTGCCAGCAGCTTCCAAACTCTAAGCGGGGGGACTTACAATGAGCAGTTCTTC
CDR3 protein: CASSFQTLSGGTYNEQFF

V gene: TRBV11-3
J gene: TRBJ2-3
D gene: -
clone size: -
CDR3 DNA: TGTGCCAGCAGCTTAGGGGGCCTGGATACGCAGTATTTT
CDR3 protein: CASSLGGLDTQYF

V gene: TRBV2
J gene: TRBJ1-4
D gene: -
clone size: -
CDR3 DNA: TGTGCCAGCAGTGGAAACGGGGGTGGTGAAAAACTGTTTTTT
CDR3 protein: CASSGNGGGEKLFF

V gene: TRBV19
J gene: TRBJ1-5
D gene: TRBD1
clone size: -
CDR3 DNA: TGTGCCAGTAGTATATCAGGGGGCGGGCAGCCCCAGCATTTT
CDR3 protein: CASSISGGGQPQHF

V gene: TRBV5-4
J gene: TRBJ2-7
D gene: -
clone size: -
CDR3 DNA: TGTGCCAGCAGCTATCGGGAGACCTACGAGCAGTACTTC
CDR3 protein: CASSYRETYEQYF

V gene: TRBV5-1
J gene: TRBJ1-1
D gene: -
clone size: -
CDR3 DNA: TGCGCCAGCAGCTTGGCCCCCAGGGGAAGCACTGAAGCTTTCTTT
CDR3 protein: CASSLAPRGSTEAFF

V gene: TRBV5-1
J gene: TRBJ2-1
D gene: -
clone size: -
CDR3 DNA: TGCGCCAGCAGCACCGCCAGGGGCAATGAGCAGTTCTTC
CDR3 protein: CASSTARGNEQFF

V gene: TRBV12-2
J gene: TRBJ1-1
D gene: -
clone size: -
CDR3 DNA: TGTGCAAGTCGACCTAGGTGGGACACTGAAGCTTTCTTT
CDR3 protein: CASRPRWDTEAFF

V gene: TRBV5-4
J gene: TRBJ2-1
D gene: TRBD2
clone size: once
CDR3 DNA: TGTGCCAGCAGCTTTGGAGGACTAGCGGGGCCCGCCTACAATGAGCAGTTCTTC
CDR3 protein: CASSFGGLAGPAYNEQFF

V gene: TRBV14
J gene: TRBJ2-7
D gene: -
clone size: once
CDR3 DNA: TGTGCCAGCAGCCAAAGCCTTCAAGGAAGGCAGTACTTC
CDR3 protein: CASSQSLQGRQYF

V gene: TRBV5-1
J gene: TRBJ2-3
D gene: TRBD2
clone size: -
CDR3 DNA: TGCGCCAGCAGCTTGATGGGGGGGGGCACAGATACGCAGTATTTT
CDR3 protein: CASSLMGGGTDTQYF

V gene: TRBV2
J gene: TRBJ2-1
D gene: -
clone size: -
CDR3 DNA: TGTGCCAGCATGAGGGATCATGGGTCGGGAAATGAGCAGTTCTTC
CDR3 protein: CASMRDHGSGNEQFF

V gene: TRBV4-1
J gene: TRBJ2-4
D gene: TRBD1
clone size: -
CDR3 DNA: TGCGCCAGCAGCCCCCGATCCGGGACAGGGGATAGAGGGTCAGCCAAAAACATTCAGTACTTC
CDR3 protein: CASSPRSGTGDRGSAKNIQYF

V gene: TRBV11-2
J gene: TRBJ2-5
D gene: -
clone size: once
CDR3 DNA: TGTGCCAGCAGCTCGGGACCCCAAGAGACCCAGTACTTC
CDR3 protein: CASSSGPQETQYF

V gene: TRBV5-1
J gene: TRBJ2-1
D gene: -
clone size: -
CDR3 DNA: TGCGCCAGCAGCTTGGGGGGCGGGGGCCTTTACAATGAGCAGTTCTTC
CDR3 protein: CASSLGGGGLYNEQFF

V gene: TRBV5-1
J gene: TRBJ2-3
D gene: TRBD2
clone size: -
CDR3 DNA: TGCGCCAGCAGCTTGCCGGGGGGGCGCCCAGATACGCAGTATTTT
CDR3 protein: CASSLPGGRPDTQYF

V gene: TRBV14
J gene: TRBJ1-2
D gene: TRBD1
clone size: -
CDR3 DNA: TGTGCCAGCAGCCGCGGACAGGGTCTCTATGGCTACACCTTC
CDR3 protein: CASSRGQGLYGYTF

V gene: TRBV4-2
J gene: TRBJ1-5
D gene: -
clone size: -
CDR3 DNA: TGTGCCAGCAGCCAATCCCACAGGGCCAATCAGCCCCAGCATTTT
CDR3 protein: CASSQSHRANQPQHF

V gene: TRBV2
J gene: TRBJ2-7
D gene: -
clone size: -
CDR3 DNA: TGTGCCAGCTCCCTGGGGTTGGGCAGCCCTGCTCAGGGTTACGAGCAGTACTTC
CDR3 protein: CASSLGLGSPAQGYEQYF

V gene: TRBV6-5
J gene: TRBJ2-7
D gene: -
clone size: few
CDR3 DNA: TGTGCCAGCAGAGAACAGATCTCCTACGAGCAGTACTTC
CDR3 protein: CASREQISYEQYF

V gene: TRBV4-1
J gene: TRBJ2-1
D gene: -
clone size: -
CDR3 DNA: TGCGCCAGCAGCCAAGAATCCTACGGGAGCACATATAGCTCCTACAATGAGCAGTTCTTC
CDR3 protein: CASSQESYGSTYSSYNEQFF

V gene: TRBV6-4
J gene: TRBJ2-1
D gene: TRBD1
clone size: -
CDR3 DNA: TGTGCCAGCAGCTCCGGGACAGGGGTGGGCAATGAGCAGTTCTTC
CDR3 protein: CASSSGTGVGNEQFF